The rows below give T cell receptor beta chains drawn from one sample of a study of blood T cell repertoires in COVID-19. Assay used: immunoSEQ multiplex PCR; TCRdb lists only in-frame clones, some missing. This sample has around 250,000 clones, with about 89% found just once. Sequenced sample: PBMCs or T cells enriched from blood (not recorded which). Receptor source: a human donor in a cohort exposed to, infected with or recovered from COVID-19 (not recorded which). The donor label of this sample is uncertain. The conserved cysteine and the conserved F or W are not part of the CDR3 here. The order of the fields is CDR3 length, V gene, CDR3 protein.

CDR3 length: 11
V gene: TRBV4-1
CDR3 protein: ASSQVRNTEAF

CDR3 length: 11
V gene: TRBV12-3/TRBV12-4
CDR3 protein: ASTKELNTEAF

CDR3 length: 13
V gene: TRBV9
CDR3 protein: ASSPRTGANYGYT

CDR3 length: 10
V gene: TRBV29-1
CDR3 protein: SARTGGNIQY

CDR3 length: 13
V gene: TRBV30
CDR3 protein: AWSSNLRGVGGYT

CDR3 length: 12
V gene: TRBV19
CDR3 protein: ASSIQGDSYEQY

CDR3 length: 12
V gene: TRBV5-1
CDR3 protein: ASSSRQPNEKLF

CDR3 length: 14
V gene: TRBV4-3
CDR3 protein: ASSQDLLAGLNEQF

CDR3 length: 13
V gene: TRBV7-9
CDR3 protein: ASSLPDSRSYEQY

CDR3 length: 12
V gene: TRBV5-4
CDR3 protein: ASSLGSLNTEAF

CDR3 length: 12
V gene: TRBV2
CDR3 protein: ANRASAGANVLT

CDR3 length: 18
V gene: TRBV11-2
CDR3 protein: ASSLEVGLAGWESYNEQF

CDR3 length: 13
V gene: TRBV7-2
CDR3 protein: ASSPDSTGVETQY

CDR3 length: 10
V gene: TRBV27
CDR3 protein: ASYRGSYGYT

CDR3 length: 16
V gene: TRBV5-1
CDR3 protein: ASSLAVGQRLGNTEAF

CDR3 length: 15
V gene: TRBV19
CDR3 protein: ASSGADGNDYSYEQY

CDR3 length: 13
V gene: TRBV6-6
CDR3 protein: ASSAEGGGGSPLH

CDR3 length: 13
V gene: TRBV14
CDR3 protein: ASSPPGQGVYEQY

CDR3 length: 12
V gene: TRBV5-1
CDR3 protein: ASSTGQENSPLH

CDR3 length: 15
V gene: TRBV19
CDR3 protein: ASSIQGDRVSGNTIY

CDR3 length: 10
V gene: TRBV5-1
CDR3 protein: ASSLWGQENT

CDR3 length: 14
V gene: TRBV9
CDR3 protein: ASSGRLAGGTDTQY

CDR3 length: 10
V gene: TRBV5-4
CDR3 protein: ASSLAGGELF

CDR3 length: 12
V gene: TRBV6-2/TRBV6-3
CDR3 protein: ASSYSEVNSPLH

CDR3 length: 12
V gene: TRBV9
CDR3 protein: ASSVTGEGYEQY

CDR3 length: 15
V gene: TRBV9
CDR3 protein: ASSPEIGLAGDVEQF

CDR3 length: 15
V gene: TRBV4-3
CDR3 protein: ASSQDPRGRGQTEAF

CDR3 length: 11
V gene: TRBV19
CDR3 protein: ASWGTVYQPQH

CDR3 length: 13
V gene: TRBV27
CDR3 protein: ASSLGQGLNTEAF

CDR3 length: 13
V gene: TRBV5-1
CDR3 protein: ASSLESGVVGELF

CDR3 length: 15
V gene: TRBV27
CDR3 protein: ASSFRGPGQGNQPQH

CDR3 length: 13
V gene: TRBV14
CDR3 protein: ASSHYPPGNTEAF

CDR3 length: 10
V gene: TRBV11-2
CDR3 protein: ASKGAGTEAF

CDR3 length: 10
V gene: TRBV20-1
CDR3 protein: SASWRNEKLF

CDR3 length: 11
V gene: TRBV24-1
CDR3 protein: ATSDGPTYEQY

CDR3 length: 12
V gene: TRBV2
CDR3 protein: ASKRTGLNTEAF

CDR3 length: 12
V gene: TRBV6-2/TRBV6-3
CDR3 protein: ASSLQGTQETQY

CDR3 length: 12
V gene: TRBV18
CDR3 protein: ASSPTDRGYEQY

CDR3 length: 13
V gene: TRBV2
CDR3 protein: ASSENGGFNQPQH

CDR3 length: 13
V gene: TRBV28
CDR3 protein: ASSPTGERTDTQY

CDR3 length: 15
V gene: TRBV7-9
CDR3 protein: ASSLLPGQGQQNTIY

CDR3 length: 11
V gene: TRBV6-5
CDR3 protein: ASSYSQGSGYT

CDR3 length: 12
V gene: TRBV27
CDR3 protein: ASKGSKGGGKLF

CDR3 length: 11
V gene: TRBV28
CDR3 protein: ASAPGVTGELF

CDR3 length: 11
V gene: TRBV10-3
CDR3 protein: ATYGGDSYEQY

CDR3 length: 11
V gene: TRBV12-3/TRBV12-4
CDR3 protein: ASSLYRASEAF

CDR3 length: 13
V gene: TRBV23-1
CDR3 protein: ASSLDREEREKLF

CDR3 length: 12
V gene: TRBV6-5
CDR3 protein: ASSYGQGNYGYT

CDR3 length: 14
V gene: TRBV7-8
CDR3 protein: ASTHDRVSRNQPQH

CDR3 length: 10
V gene: TRBV19
CDR3 protein: ASSIKGGEAF